This T cell receptor beta chain was captured in a study of monozygotic twins with inflammatory bowel disease. Study-level findings and limits: Immunosuppressive treatments were not uniform, and this may have added variability to patient repertoires.

Per sample, reverse transcription was split into eight reactions. Through template switching, UMIs that included a 6-nucleotide sample barcode were added. The authors ran two nested PCRs of approximately 16 and 10 cycles on TCRalpha and TCRbeta cDNA. TCRdb re-called the 5' RACE reads; every CDR3 protein appears as one record, without DNA. Listed are 150,000 to 200,000 distinct CDR3 sequences; less than 7.5% falls within the top ten. The CDR3 is made up of 16 amino acids. Germline values: CDR1 SEHNR, CDR2 FQNEAQ (reference sequence). Remarks on this clonotype: Its specificity is unknown.

The sample was blood. This chain uses TRBV7-9 with TRBJ1-6; TCRdb names TRBD1, which stays unverified in the absence of DNA. This sequence was found in a human donor with ulcerative colitis or Crohn's disease, or a healthy co-twin of an affected twin (not recorded which). CDR3 loop: CASSAERQGLDSPLHF.